This T cell receptor (beta chain) was captured in a study of graft-versus-host responses after intestinal transplantation. Whole-study context: Uniformly, recipients were administered anti-thymocyte globulin induction with subsequent tacrolimus and steroids for about 3 years. Regarding the study as a whole: Where graft-donor T cell macrochimerism was present, patients had high graft-versus-host to host-versus-graft clonal ratios in allografts.

Processing was applied to graft tissue in order to liberate intraepithelial and lamina propria lymphocytes. This CDR3 contains 17 residues. The germline V gene has CDR1 SGHNT and CDR2 YYREEE (reference sequence). The V gene end was trimmed by 9 bases and the J gene end by 0 bases; junction bases not matched to a gene: 14. This table comes from immunoSEQ multiplex PCR, and its TCRdb copy is limited to in-frame clones, with some not included. The sample yields some 8,200 clones, approximately 81% seen once. This clone is judged medium-sized. What it recognizes is unknown. This sequence originates from a human patient who received an intestinal transplant, so some T cells may come from the graft donor. The chain couples TRBV5-4 to TRBJ2-7; 11 bases map to TRBD2. The sample was ileum tissue, taken just under 230 days after intestinal transplant. In nucleotides, the CDR3 is TGTGCCACACGCACCGGTCTAACTAGCGGGGGCTCCTACGAGCAGTACTTC. It specifies CATRTGLTSGGSYEQYF.